These T cell receptor beta chains were read from a single sample in a study of blood T cell repertoires in COVID-19. The assay was immunoSEQ multiplex PCR, and TCRdb's table has in-frame clones only and misses some. Of 100,000 to 140,000 clones listed, about three quarters are singletons. Sequencing input: peripheral blood. The origin of the receptors is a man in his 70s with acute or convalescent COVID-19. Each CDR3 is given without its conserved first and last residue. Expanded clones get a size class; other rows say once, few or many, or leave the size out.

TRBV2	.	TRBJ1-1	ASSGPGANTEAF
TRBV7-2	once	TRBJ1-2	ASSPGQGAGGYT
TRBV5-1	.	TRBJ1-4	ASSLGQGLNEKLF
TRBV6-2/TRBV6-3	.	TRBJ1-1	ASSPLAARNEAF
TRBV5-1	.	TRBJ2-7	ASSLEPGPSYEQY
TRBV15	.	TRBJ1-1	ATSRDMPWRGKGNTEAF
TRBV7-2	.	TRBJ1-6	ASSARTRNSPLH
TRBV9	.	TRBJ2-3	ASSEGLAGYTQY
TRBV14	few	TRBJ2-7	ASSQVQHGEQY
TRBV20-1	.	TRBJ1-1	SGHSNTEAF
TRBV7-3	.	TRBJ2-2	ASSPRQGGAGELF
TRBV29-1	.	TRBJ1-1	SVRVGRAEAF
TRBV20-1	.	TRBJ1-2	SASTRAAGYT
TRBV4-2	once	TRBJ2-1	ASSQDPGGQGGEQF
TRBV29-1	few	TRBJ2-2	SVEGWGLQNTGELF
TRBV2	.	TRBJ1-5	ASSEGLRDQPQH
TRBV7-8	.	TRBJ2-7	ASSLGTGGVPSYEQY